The TCR beta chain described here comes from a study of neurological immune-mediated disorders. Volunteers attending a blood bank in Maryland, USA, served as healthy controls. For the unsorted libraries, 2 million PBMCs stored at -80 C served as input. This clonotype was counted a single time. The antigen remains undetermined. Synthesis of cDNA was carried out by template-switch 5'RACE. The reaction used 10-nucleotide random UMIs. One entry per CDR3 protein results from TCRdb running MiXCR on the 5' RACE reads. The table has 50,000 or so distinct CDR3 sequences, 25% seen once. The study's findings and limits: TCR-beta repertoires seemed private in all groups, with no expanded CDR3 amino acid sequences shared.

Sequencing input: PBMCs. The TCR originated in a woman aged 70-85 years in good health.

The CDR3 spells CASSVPEDTYSNTGELFF. Here the CDR3 DNA reads TGCGCCAGCAGCGTGCCGGAGGACACTTACTCGAACACCGGGGAGCTGTTTTTT. The V gene is TRBV5-1, the J gene TRBJ2-2; perhaps D is TRBD1 or TRBD2 (5 bases each). Per the germline V gene, CDR1 is SGHRS and CDR2 is YFSETQ. Deletions cut 4 bases from V and 0 bases from J, with 19 bases between. The CDR3 totals 18 residues.